This T cell receptor beta chain originates from a study of monozygotic twins with inflammatory bowel disease. Per the germline V gene, CDR1 is SGHRS and CDR2 is YFSETQ. The CDR3 runs to 21 residues. TCRdb re-called the 5' RACE reads and catalogs CDR3 proteins one per entry, DNA excluded. This sample lists fewer than 110,000 distinct CDR3 sequences; its ten largest clones have 1.5% to 2%. This receptor was taken from a human donor with ulcerative colitis or Crohn's disease, or a healthy co-twin of an affected twin (not recorded which). The sequencing input was blood. The chain has TRBV5-1 and TRBJ2-2; TCRdb picks TRBD2, but there is no DNA to check that call. The CDR3 is CASSLWGPNLAGEGSTGELFF.